This paragraph reports one TCR beta chain. The protocol was immunoSEQ multiplex PCR, while the TCRdb copy is restricted to in-frame clones and leaves out a portion. The sample carries fewer than 90,000 clones, 96% recorded once. This specimen belongs to a study of cytomegalovirus exposure and HLA in healthy donors. The wider study: The approximately 660 first-cohort repertoires shared a platform with the 120 or so validation repertoires, as reported in a later analysis.

CDR3 length: 13 amino acids. J was trimmed by 5 bases and V by 5 bases; bases with no gene match: 5. In germline, CDR1 is MGHDK, CDR2 SYGVNS. Sequenced: PBMCs. The chain combines TRBV25-1 with TRBJ1-1, with 7 nucleotides matching TRBD1. The sequence came from a man younger than 30 in good health and CMV-seropositive. The CDR3 DNA reads as TGTGCCAGCAGTTTGACAGGGCAAACTGAAGCTTTCTTT. This translates into CASSLTGQTEAFF.